The present T cell receptor beta chain was sequenced within a study of shared clonotypes between healthy human individuals. This CDR3 is 16 amino acids long. The germline V gene encodes CDR1 MDHEN and CDR2 SYDVKM. The V segment lost 5 bases and the J segment 4 bases; nucleotides outside the gene matches: 9. The data were produced by immunoSEQ multiplex PCR, yet TCRdb's version contains in-frame clones alone and is incomplete. Of 750,000 to 1,000,000 clones in the sample, approximately 92% were seen once. Selected positively for CCR7 and CD45RO-negative, naive CD8 cells excluded terminally differentiated effector memory CD45RA+ cells.

The clonotype originates from a man under 40 in good health. What was sequenced was naive CD8+ T cells sorted from blood. The chain recombines TRBV28 with TRBJ2-3, with TRBD2 identical over 10 bases. CDR3 loop: CASSDLAGGMADTQYF. The CDR3 DNA reads TGTGCCAGCAGTGATTTAGCGGGAGGTATGGCAGATACGCAGTATTTT.